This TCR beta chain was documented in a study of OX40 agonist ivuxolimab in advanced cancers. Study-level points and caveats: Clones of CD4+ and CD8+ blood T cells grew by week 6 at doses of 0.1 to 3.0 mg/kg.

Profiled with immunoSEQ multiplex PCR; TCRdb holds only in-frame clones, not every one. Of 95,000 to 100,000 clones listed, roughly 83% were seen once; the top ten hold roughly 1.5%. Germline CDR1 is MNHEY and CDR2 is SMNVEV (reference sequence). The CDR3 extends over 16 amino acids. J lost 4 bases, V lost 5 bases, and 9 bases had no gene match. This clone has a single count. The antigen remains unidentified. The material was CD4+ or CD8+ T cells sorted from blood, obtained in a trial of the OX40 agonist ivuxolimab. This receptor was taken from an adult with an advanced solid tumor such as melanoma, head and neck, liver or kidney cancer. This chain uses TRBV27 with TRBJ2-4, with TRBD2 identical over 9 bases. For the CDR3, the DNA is TGTGCCAGCAGTGCCACACTAGCGGGTATAAAAAACATTCAGTACTTC. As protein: CASSATLAGIKNIQYF.